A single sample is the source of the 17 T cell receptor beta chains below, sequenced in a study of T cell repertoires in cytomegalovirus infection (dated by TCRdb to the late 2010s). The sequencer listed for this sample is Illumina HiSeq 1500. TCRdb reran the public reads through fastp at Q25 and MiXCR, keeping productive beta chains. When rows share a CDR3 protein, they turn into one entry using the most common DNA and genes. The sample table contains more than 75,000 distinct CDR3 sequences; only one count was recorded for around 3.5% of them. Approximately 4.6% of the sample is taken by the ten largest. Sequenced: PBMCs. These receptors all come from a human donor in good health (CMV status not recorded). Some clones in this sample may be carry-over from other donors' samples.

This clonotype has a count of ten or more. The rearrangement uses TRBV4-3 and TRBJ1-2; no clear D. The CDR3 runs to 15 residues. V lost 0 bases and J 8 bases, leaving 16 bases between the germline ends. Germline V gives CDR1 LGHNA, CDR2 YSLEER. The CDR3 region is CASSQDPGFSEGYTF. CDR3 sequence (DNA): TGCGCCAGCAGCCAAGATCCCGGATTTTCTGAGGGCTACACCTTC.

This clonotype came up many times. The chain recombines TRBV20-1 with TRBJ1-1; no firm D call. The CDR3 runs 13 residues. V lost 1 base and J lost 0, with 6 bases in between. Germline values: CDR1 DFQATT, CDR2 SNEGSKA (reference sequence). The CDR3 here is CSARGRVNTEAFF. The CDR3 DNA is TGCAGTGCTAGAGGGCGGGTGAACACTGAAGCTTTCTTT.

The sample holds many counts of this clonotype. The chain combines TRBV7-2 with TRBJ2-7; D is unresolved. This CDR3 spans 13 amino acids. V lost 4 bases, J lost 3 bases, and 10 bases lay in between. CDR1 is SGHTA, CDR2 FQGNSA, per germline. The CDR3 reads CASSSSGLYEQYF. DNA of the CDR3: TGTGCCAGCAGCTCCTCGGGCCTCTACGAGCAGTACTTC.

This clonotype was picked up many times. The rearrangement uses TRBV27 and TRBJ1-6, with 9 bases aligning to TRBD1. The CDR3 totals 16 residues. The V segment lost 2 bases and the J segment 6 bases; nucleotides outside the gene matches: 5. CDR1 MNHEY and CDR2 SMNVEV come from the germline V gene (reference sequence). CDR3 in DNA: TGTGCCAGCAGTTTAGTCCCGGGACAGGGTAATTCACCCCTCCACTTT. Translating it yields CASSLVPGQGNSPLHF.

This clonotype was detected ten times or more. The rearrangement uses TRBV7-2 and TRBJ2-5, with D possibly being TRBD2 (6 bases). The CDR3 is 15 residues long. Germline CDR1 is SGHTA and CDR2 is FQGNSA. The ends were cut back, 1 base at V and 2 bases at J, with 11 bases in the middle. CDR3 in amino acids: CASSLVAGRQETQYF. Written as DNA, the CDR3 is TGTGCCAGCAGCTTAGTAGCAGGGAGGCAAGAGACCCAGTACTTC.

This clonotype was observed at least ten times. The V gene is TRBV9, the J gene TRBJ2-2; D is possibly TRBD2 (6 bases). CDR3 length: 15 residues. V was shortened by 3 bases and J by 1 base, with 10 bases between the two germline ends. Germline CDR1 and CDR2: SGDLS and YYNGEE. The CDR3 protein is CASSGTGVNTGELFF. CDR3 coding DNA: TGTGCCAGCAGCGGAACGGGAGTGAACACCGGGGAGCTGTTTTTT.

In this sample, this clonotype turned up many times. CDR3 nucleotides: TGTGCCAGCAGTTTATCTGATCCGAATCATTCACCCCTCCACTTT. It yields the protein CASSLSDPNHSPLHF. This chain uses TRBV27 with TRBJ1-6; D is ambiguous. The ends were cut back, 0 bases at V and 8 bases at J, with 11 bases in the middle. CDR1 is MNHEY and CDR2 is SMNVEV in the germline V gene (reference sequence). CDR3 length equals 15 residues.

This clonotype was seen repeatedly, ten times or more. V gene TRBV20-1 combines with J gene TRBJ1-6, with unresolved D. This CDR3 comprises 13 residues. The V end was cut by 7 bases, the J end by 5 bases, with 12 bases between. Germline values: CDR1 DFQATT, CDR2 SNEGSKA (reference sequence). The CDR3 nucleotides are TGCAGTGTGGCGGGGATAGATAATTCACCCCTCCACTTT. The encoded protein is CSVAGIDNSPLHF.

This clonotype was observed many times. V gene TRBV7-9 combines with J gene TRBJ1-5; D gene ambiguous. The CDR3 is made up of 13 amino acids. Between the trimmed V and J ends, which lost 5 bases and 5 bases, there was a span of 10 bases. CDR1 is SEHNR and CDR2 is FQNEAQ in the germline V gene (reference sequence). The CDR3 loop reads CASSREGYQPQHF. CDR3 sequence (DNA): TGTGCCAGCAGCCGTGAGGGATATCAGCCCCAGCATTTT.

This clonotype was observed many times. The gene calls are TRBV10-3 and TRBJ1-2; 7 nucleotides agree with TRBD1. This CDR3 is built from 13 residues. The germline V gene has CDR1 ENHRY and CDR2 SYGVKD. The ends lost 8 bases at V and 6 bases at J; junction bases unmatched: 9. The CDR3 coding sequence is TGTGCCATCGCAGCAGGGACAGTGGATGGCTACACCTTC. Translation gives CAIAAGTVDGYTF.

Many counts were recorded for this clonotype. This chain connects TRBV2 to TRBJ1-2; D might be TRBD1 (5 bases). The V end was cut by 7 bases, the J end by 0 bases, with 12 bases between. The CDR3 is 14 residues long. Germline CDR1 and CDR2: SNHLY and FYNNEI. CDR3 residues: CASTQTAPNYGYTF. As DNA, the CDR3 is TGTGCCAGCACTCAGACAGCTCCTAACTATGGCTACACCTTC.

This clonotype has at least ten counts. The CDR3 coding sequence is TGTGCCAGCAGTTACGAGCACGGGGAGCTGTTTTTT. Translating it yields CASSYEHGELFF. The rearrangement uses TRBV5-6 and TRBJ2-2, with D unresolved. This CDR3 has 12 amino acids. Between the trimmed V and J ends, which lost 5 bases and 7 bases, there was a span of 9 bases. The V gene's germline CDR1 is SGHDT and CDR2 YYEEEE. Full variable domain (missing parts from reference TRBV5-6 and TRBJ2-2): DAGVTQSPTHLIKTRGQQVTLRCSPKSGHDTVSWYQQALGQGPQFIFQYYEEEERQRGNFPDRFSGHQFPNYSSELNVNALLLGDSALYLCASSYEHGELFFGEGSRLTVL.

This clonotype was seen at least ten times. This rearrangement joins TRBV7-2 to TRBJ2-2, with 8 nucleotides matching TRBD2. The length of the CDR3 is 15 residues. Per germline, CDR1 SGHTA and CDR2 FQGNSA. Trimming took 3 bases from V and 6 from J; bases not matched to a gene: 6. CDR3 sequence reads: CASSLVAGLSGELFF. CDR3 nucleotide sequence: TGTGCCAGCAGCTTGGTAGCGGGGCTTTCCGGGGAGCTGTTTTTT.

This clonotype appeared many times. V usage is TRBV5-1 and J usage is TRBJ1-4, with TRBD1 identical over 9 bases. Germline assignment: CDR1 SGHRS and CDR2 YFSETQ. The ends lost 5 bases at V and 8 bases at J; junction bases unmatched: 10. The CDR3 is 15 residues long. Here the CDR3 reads CASSYGQGKNEKLFF. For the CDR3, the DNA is TGCGCCAGCAGTTACGGACAGGGGAAGAACGAAAAACTGTTTTTT.

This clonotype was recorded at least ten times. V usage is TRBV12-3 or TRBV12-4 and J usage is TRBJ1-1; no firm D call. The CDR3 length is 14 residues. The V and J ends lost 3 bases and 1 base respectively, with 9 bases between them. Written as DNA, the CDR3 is TGTGCCAGCAGTTTGGAGTTGGGGAACACTGAAGCTTTCTTT. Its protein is CASSLELGNTEAFF.

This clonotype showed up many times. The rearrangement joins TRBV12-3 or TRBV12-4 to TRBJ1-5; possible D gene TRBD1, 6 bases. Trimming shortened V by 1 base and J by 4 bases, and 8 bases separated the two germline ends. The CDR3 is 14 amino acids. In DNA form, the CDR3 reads TGTGCCAGCAGTTTAGACAGGGTAAATCAGCCCCAGCATTTT. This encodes CASSLDRVNQPQHF.

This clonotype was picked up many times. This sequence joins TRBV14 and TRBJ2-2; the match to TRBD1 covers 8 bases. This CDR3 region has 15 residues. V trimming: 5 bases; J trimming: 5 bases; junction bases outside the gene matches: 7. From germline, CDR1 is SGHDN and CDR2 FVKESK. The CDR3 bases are TGTGCCAGCAGCGTACAGGGGGTCCGGACCGGGGAGCTGTTTTTT. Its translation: CASSVQGVRTGELFF.